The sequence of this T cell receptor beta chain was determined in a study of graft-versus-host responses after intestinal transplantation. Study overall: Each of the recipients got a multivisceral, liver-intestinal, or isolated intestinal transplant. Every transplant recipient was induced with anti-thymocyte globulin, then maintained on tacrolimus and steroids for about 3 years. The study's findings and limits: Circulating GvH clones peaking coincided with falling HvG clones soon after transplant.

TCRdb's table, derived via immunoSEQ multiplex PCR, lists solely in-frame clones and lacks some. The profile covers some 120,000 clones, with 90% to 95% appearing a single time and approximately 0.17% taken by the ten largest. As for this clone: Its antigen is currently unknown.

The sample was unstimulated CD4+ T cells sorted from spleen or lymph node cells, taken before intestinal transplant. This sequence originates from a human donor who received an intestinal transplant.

The CDR3 DNA is TGTGCCAGCAGTGAGTCCTTTGAAGCTTTCTTT. Its translation: CASSESFEAFF. V gene TRBV25-1 combines with J gene TRBJ1-1; the D is unclear. The CDR3 extends over 11 amino acids. V was pared by 3 bases and J by 7 bases, with 6 bases between. Looked up from germline, CDR1 is MGHDK and CDR2 is SYGVNS.